A single TCR beta chain is shown here with its context. Its antigen has not been determined. Within one base of it there is no much larger clone, and no base qualities were kept. The sequencer was an Illumina MiSeq. Using fastp trimming at Q25 and MiXCR clonotype assembly, TCRdb reanalyzed the public sequencing data and kept in-frame beta chains. All rows with the same CDR3 protein become a single entry with the most common DNA and genes. Here the sample has roughly 63,000 distinct CDR3 sequences; 21% occur a single time. The top ten clonotypes cover about 2.5% of the sample. For CDR1 and CDR2, the germline V gene lists ENHRY and SYGVKD. The V and J ends are trimmed by 6 bases and 0 bases, leaving 17 bases between them. The CDR3 starts with the cysteine, ends with the phenylalanine, and has 16 residues. The read is trimmed to its CDR3 DNA, 48 bases read in frame from base 1. The record originates from a study of lung T cells in sarcoidosis with Löfgren's syndrome (dated by TCRdb to the late 2010s). In the study overall: Sarcoidosis was described as a granulomatous, mainly pulmonary disease marked by CD4+ T cell accumulation in bronchoalveolar lavage fluid. The repertoire analyses centered on Lofgren's syndrome patients.

The full study reports these points: TRAV12-1 and TRBV2 CDR3 motifs were reported to be shared among multiple Löfgren's syndrome patients, suggesting public CD4+ TCR repertoires. TRAV12-1 and TRBV2 were reported as the most expanded V gene segments in Löfgren's syndrome patients compared with control subjects. Recognition of a sarcoidosis-associated antigen was only suggested, and the antigen itself remained putative and was not identified. In alphabeta pairing analysis, TRAV12-1 preferentially paired with TRBV2, and these paired TCRs showed CDR3 homology.

This receptor was taken from a human donor with sarcoidosis (Löfgren's syndrome or another form), or a control subject (not recorded which). The chain joins TRBV10-3 to TRBJ1-1; a tentative D match to TRBD1 spans 5 bases. The sequenced material came from CD4+ T cells from PBMCs. This receptor carries the CDR3 CAISDHSGTVNTEAFF. The DNA sequence follows: TGTGCCATCAGCGATCACTCCGGGACCGTGAACACTGAAGCTTTCTTT.